The T cell receptor (beta chain) described here comes from a study of immune characterization of retroperitoneal liposarcoma. The length of the CDR3 is 14 residues. The germline V gene has CDR1 MNHNS and CDR2 SASEGT. V gave up 3 bases and J gave up 7 bases, with 13 bases separating them. Each CDR3 protein is one row after TCRdb ran MiXCR on the PCR reads. The profile covers several thousand distinct CDR3 sequences, with 25% to 30% appearing a single time and more than 13% taken by the ten largest. This clonotype has more than one count but fewer than ten. This receptor was identified in a male donor with retroperitoneal liposarcoma. The material sequenced was blood. V is TRBV6-1 and J is TRBJ1-3; D call uncertain. The CDR3 bases are TGTGCCAGCAGTGATTTCAGAAAGATTAACACCATATATTTT. Its protein product is CASSDFRKINTIYF.